These 30 T cell receptor beta chains were sequenced from one sample in a study of shared clonotypes between healthy human individuals. Naive CD8 cells, CD45RO-negative and positively selected for CCR7, excluded terminally differentiated effector memory CD45RA+ cells. Libraries were prepared by immunoSEQ multiplex PCR; TCRdb keeps only in-frame clonotypes and omits some of them. The sample shows about 2,200,000 clones, roughly 91% of them seen only once. The sequenced sample consisted of naive CD8+ T cells from PBMCs. The receptor source for this set is a man between 18 and 29 years old in good health. Some clones in this sample may be carry-over from other donors' samples.

The chain links TRBV6-5 to TRBJ1-1; perhaps TRBD1 as D (5 bases). This CDR3 contains 14 residues. V lost 7 bases to trimming and J lost 3 bases, with 15 bases between them. Looked up from germline, CDR1 is MNHEY and CDR2 is SVGAGI. CDR3 sequence reads: CASTDSWGYTEAFF. The CDR3, as DNA: TGTGCCAGCACCGACTCGTGGGGCTACACTGAAGCTTTCTTT.

The chain links TRBV29-1 to TRBJ1-2; 8 bases are shared with TRBD1. The CDR3 has 11 amino acids. Germline CDR1 SQVTM, CDR2 ANQGSEA. The CDR3 protein is CSITGGEGYTF. The CDR3 DNA follows: TGCAGTATAACAGGGGGAGAGGGCTACACCTTC.

The rearrangement uses TRBV5-1 and TRBJ2-1, with D possibly being TRBD2 (5 bases). The V gene lost 0 bases and the J gene lost 4 bases, with 14 bases spanning the gap. Germline V gives CDR1 SGHRS, CDR2 YFSETQ. The CDR3 covers 16 residues. CDR3 in DNA: TGCGCCAGCAGCTTGGCTCTGGGAGCAGGTTACAATGAGCAGTTCTTC. Translation gives CASSLALGAGYNEQFF.

The CDR3: CASSQPVGEKLFF. As DNA, the CDR3 is TGTGCCAGCAGCCAGCCGGTGGGGGAAAAACTGTTTTTT. This chain links TRBV7-9 with TRBJ1-4; D gene unclear. Trimming left V 5 bases short and J 8 bases short, with 12 bases between. This CDR3 comprises 13 residues. From germline, CDR1 is SEHNR and CDR2 FQNEAQ (reference sequence). The full variable domain, its missing parts supplied by reference TRBV7-9 and TRBJ1-4, is DTGVSQNPRHKITKRGQNVTFRCDPISEHNRLYWYRQTLGQGPEFLTYFQNEAQLEKSRLLSDRFSAERPKGSFSTLEIQRTEQGDSAMYLCASSQPVGEKLFFGSGTQLSVL.

This chain uses TRBV30 with TRBJ1-5; D gene ambiguous. Looked up from germline, CDR1 is GTSNPN and CDR2 is SVGIG (reference sequence). The CDR3 length is 15 residues. The V end was cut by 3 bases, the J end by 0 bases, with 12 bases between. CDR3 nucleotides: TGTGCCTGGAGGCCACGGGCCCTTAGCAATCAGCCCCAGCATTTT. Protein product: CAWRPRALSNQPQHF.

The J gene is TRBJ2-1, the V gene TRBV12-1; the table calls TRBD2, which could not be checked here. TRBV12-1 is described as a pseudogene. The CDR3 extends over 12 amino acids. CDR3 loop: CASPFSRNEQFF. The CDR3 nucleotides read TGTGCCAGCCCCTTTTCCCGCAATGAGCAGTTCTTC.

A word on this clone: This same CDR3 is encoded by further DNA sequences in the sample. The V gene is TRBV7-9, the J gene TRBJ2-7; D not resolved. The germline V gene encodes CDR1 SEHNR and CDR2 FQNEAQ (reference sequence). The V end lost 0 bases, the J end lost 5 bases, and 5 bases lay between the germline ends. CDR3 size: 12 residues. The CDR3 loop reads CASSLAVHEQYF. The CDR3 DNA reads TGTGCCAGCAGCTTAGCTGTTCACGAGCAGTACTTC.

This clone was found a few times. This same CDR3 is encoded by further DNA sequences in the sample. The chain has TRBV7-9 and TRBJ2-2; D is unresolved. Trimming removed 0 bases at V and 7 bases at J, with 3 bases between. Germline-derived CDR1 and CDR2 are SEHNR and FQNEAQ (reference sequence). The CDR3 has 12 residues. This CDR3 is CASSLAGGELFF. The CDR3 nucleotides are TGTGCCAGCAGCTTAGCGGGCGGGGAGCTGTTTTTT.

With respect to this clone: This CDR3 is also generated by other DNA sequences in the sample. The chain uses TRBV19 and TRBJ2-7, with 10 bases lining up with TRBD2. This CDR3 region has 15 residues. J was trimmed by 4 bases and V by 3 bases; bases with no gene match: 6. The V gene's germline CDR1 is LNHDA and CDR2 SQIVND (reference sequence). This CDR3 reads CASSISASGSYEQYF. CDR3 nucleotide sequence: TGTGCCAGTAGTATCTCGGCTAGCGGGAGTTACGAGCAGTACTTC.

The V and J genes are TRBV6-1 and TRBJ2-7; D tentatively reads TRBD1 or TRBD2 (5 bases each). This CDR3 contains 14 residues. V was clipped by 7 bases and J by 3 bases, with 16 bases between them. Germline V gene data show CDR1 as MNHNS and CDR2 as SASEGT. The CDR3 here is CASNLKGTYYEQYF. The CDR3 DNA follows: TGTGCCAGCAATCTGAAGGGGACCTACTACGAGCAGTACTTC.

This chain uses TRBV7-9 with TRBJ2-3; 11 nucleotides agree with TRBD2. Germline V gives CDR1 SEHNR, CDR2 FQNEAQ (reference sequence). Trimming cost V 4 bases and J 4 bases; bases outside gene matches: 10. This CDR3 spans 17 amino acids. DNA of the CDR3: TGTGCCAGCAGCTACATAGCGGGAGGGCCTCTACCAGATACGCAGTATTTT. As protein: CASSYIAGGPLPDTQYF. Full variable domain (outside the CDR3, taken from reference TRBV7-9 and TRBJ2-3): DTGVSQNPRHKITKRGQNVTFRCDPISEHNRLYWYRQTLGQGPEFLTYFQNEAQLEKSRLLSDRFSAERPKGSFSTLEIQRTEQGDSAMYLCASSYIAGGPLPDTQYFGPGTRLTVL.

The CDR3, as DNA: TGTGCCAGCAGCCAATCAGGCACAATTAACTATGGCTACACCTTC. The encoded protein is CASSQSGTINYGYTF. The chain uses TRBV16 and TRBJ1-2; no clear D. V was shortened by 0 bases and J by 1 base, with 9 bases between the two germline ends. This CDR3 contains 15 residues. Germline lookup yields CDR1 KGHSY and CDR2 FQNENV.

The chain carries TRBV27 and TRBJ2-7; D call uncertain. Germline V CDR1 and CDR2: MNHEY, SMNVEV (reference sequence). Trimming removed 4 bases at V and 0 bases at J, with 7 bases between. The CDR3 covers 13 residues. The CDR3 DNA sequence: TGTGCCAGCAGTTGGAAGGTCTCCTACGAGCAGTACTTC. Translation: CASSWKVSYEQYF.

V usage is TRBV7-2 and J usage is TRBJ2-5, with TRBD2 identical over 13 bases. Trimming at V came to 5 bases and at J to 1 base, leaving 7 bases not matched to a gene. The CDR3 spans 17 residues. CDR1 is SGHTA and CDR2 is FQGNSA in the germline V gene. CDR3 sequence reads: CASSHPGLAGLQETQYF. In DNA form, the CDR3 reads TGTGCCAGCAGCCACCCGGGACTAGCGGGGCTCCAAGAGACCCAGTACTTC.

This chain joins TRBV27 and TRBJ2-7; the match to TRBD1 covers 7 bases. Germline values: CDR1 MNHEY, CDR2 SMNVEV (reference sequence). Trimming cost V 1 base and J 3 bases; bases outside gene matches: 6. This CDR3 contains 15 residues. The CDR3 reads CASSLFPNRGYEQYF. Written as DNA, the CDR3 is TGTGCCAGCAGTTTATTCCCGAACAGGGGCTACGAGCAGTACTTC.

This chain links TRBV28 with TRBJ2-2; D possibly matches TRBD1 or TRBD2 (5 bases each). Germline CDR1 and CDR2: MDHEN and SYDVKM. CDR3 length: 16 residues. V was trimmed by 1 base and J by 0 bases, leaving 9 bases between them. The CDR3 here is CASSLFGASNTGELFF. As DNA, the CDR3 is TGTGCCAGCAGTTTATTCGGGGCTTCGAACACCGGGGAGCTGTTTTTT.

The chain joins TRBV9 to TRBJ2-3; TRBD1 aligns across 10 bases. V shed 3 bases, J shed 2 bases, and the junction held 9 bases outside the gene matches. The CDR3 covers 17 residues. Germline V lookup: CDR1 SGDLS, CDR2 YYNGEE. CDR3 DNA: TGTGCCAGCAGCGAGGGACCGGGACAGGGGTACACAGATACGCAGTATTTT. This sequence encodes CASSEGPGQGYTDTQYF.

The J gene is TRBJ2-6, the V gene TRBV28, with TRBD1 matching 7 bases. Per the germline V gene, CDR1 is MDHEN and CDR2 is SYDVKM. The V segment lost 6 bases and the J segment 0 bases; nucleotides outside the gene matches: 17. The CDR3 extends over 20 amino acids. CDR3: CASSLLLTGTESSGANVLTF. CDR3 nucleotide sequence: TGTGCCAGCAGCCTCCTTCTTACCGGGACAGAGAGCTCTGGGGCCAACGTCCTGACTTTC.

As to this clone: The junction and the germline gene differ at one end; a read error may be behind it. The gene calls are TRBV5-1 and TRBJ1-2; 7 positions agree with TRBD1. The CDR3 runs 15 residues. CDR1 SGHRS and CDR2 YFSETQ come from the germline V gene. The CDR3 bases are TGCGCCAGCAGCTACACCGGGACAGAGGACTACGGCTACACCTTC. Amino acids: CASSYTGTEDYGYTF. The complete variable domain, with remaining parts taken from reference TRBV5-1 and TRBJ1-2, reads KAGVTQTPRYLIKTRGQQVTLSCSPISGHRSVSWYQQTPGQGLQFLFEYFSETQRNKGNFPGRFSGRQFSNSRSEMNVSTLELGDSALYLCASSYTGTEDYGYTFGSGTRLTVV.

This chain joins TRBV2 and TRBJ2-5; TRBD1 matches 7 bases. The ends lost 6 bases at V and 1 base at J; junction bases unmatched: 5. CDR3 length: 14 residues. The V gene's germline CDR1 is SNHLY and CDR2 FYNNEI. This CDR3 is CASSPGQIQETQYF. As DNA, the CDR3 is TGTGCCAGCAGCCCGGGACAGATCCAAGAGACCCAGTACTTC.

In DNA, the CDR3 is TGCGCCAGCAGCTCTAAGACTAGCGGCTCGCTTTCCTCTAGCACAGATACGCAGTATTTT. It is translated as CASSSKTSGSLSSSTDTQYF. This chain connects TRBV5-1 to TRBJ2-3, with 9 bases identical to TRBD2. This CDR3 spans 20 amino acids. Germline V gene data show CDR1 as SGHRS and CDR2 as YFSETQ. V was pared by 3 bases and J by 0 bases, with 17 bases of the junction left unmatched.

This clone has only one observation. The chain uses TRBV27 and TRBJ2-1; TRBD2 is a possible D gene (5 bases). V shed 2 bases and J shed 6 bases, with 11 bases lying between them. The CDR3 extends over 14 amino acids. Germline lookup yields CDR1 MNHEY and CDR2 SMNVEV (reference sequence). DNA for the CDR3: TGTGCCAGCAGTTTACGGGATTGGGCCAATGAGCAGTTCTTC. Translation gives CASSLRDWANEQFF.

In nucleotides, the CDR3 is TGTGCCAGCAGCGTAGGTAAAGGGATATTGACCGGGGAGCTGTTTTTT. Translated: CASSVGKGILTGELFF. V gene TRBV9 combines with J gene TRBJ2-2; D is uncertain. Trimming removed 0 bases from V and 5 bases from J, with 14 bases in between. The CDR3 is 16 amino acids. CDR1 and CDR2 from the germline V gene are SGDLS and YYNGEE.

The chain uses TRBV27 and TRBJ2-1; D gene uncertain. V lost 1 base, J lost 7 bases, and 11 bases lay in between. CDR3 size: 14 residues. Germline assignment: CDR1 MNHEY and CDR2 SMNVEV (reference sequence). The CDR3 loop reads CASSLFGVSNEQFF. The CDR3 DNA reads TGTGCCAGCAGTTTATTTGGTGTATCGAATGAGCAGTTCTTC.

This chain links TRBV7-2 with TRBJ2-7; TRBD1 might be the D (6 bases). The CDR3 spans 18 residues. Per the germline V gene, CDR1 is SGHTA and CDR2 is FQGNSA. The V gene lost 1 base and the J gene lost 1 base, with 20 bases spanning the gap. The CDR3 region is CASSLGYGTGQRSYEQYF. The CDR3, as DNA: TGTGCCAGCAGCTTAGGATATGGGACGGGACAACGGTCCTACGAGCAGTACTTC.

The count of this clone is one. The V call is TRBV28, the J call TRBJ2-3; D assignment may be TRBD1 or TRBD2 (5 bases each). Per germline, CDR1 MDHEN and CDR2 SYDVKM. The CDR3 is 18 residues long. V dropped 5 bases and J dropped 0 bases, with 21 bases sitting between them. CDR3: CASSPVGGPTASTDTQYF. The CDR3 DNA reads TGTGCCAGCAGTCCCGTTGGGGGACCGACAGCTAGCACAGATACGCAGTATTTT.

The V gene is TRBV7-9, the J gene TRBJ2-1; TRBD2 matches at 9 bases. The CDR3 has 17 amino acids. V shed 5 bases, J shed 4 bases, and the junction held 12 bases outside the gene matches. CDR1 is SEHNR and CDR2 is FQNEAQ in the germline V gene (reference sequence). CDR3 amino acids: CASSLTVAGVGYNEQFF. Written as DNA, the CDR3 is TGTGCCAGCAGCCTAACCGTAGCGGGAGTTGGGTACAATGAGCAGTTCTTC.

On this clone itself: Within the sample, other DNA sequences also encode this same CDR3. Written as DNA, the CDR3 is TGTGCCAGCAGCTTATTCGGGGAAGAGACCCAGTACTTC. Amino acid sequence: CASSLFGEETQYF. This rearrangement joins TRBV11-2 to TRBJ2-5; weak D call: TRBD2 (5 bases). The CDR3 covers 13 residues. Trimming left V 2 bases short and J 3 bases short, with 7 bases between. The germline CDR1 and CDR2 sequences are SGHAT and FQNNGV.

The J gene is TRBJ2-7, the V gene TRBV19; D is ambiguous. The CDR3 covers 13 residues. The germline gives CDR1 LNHDA, CDR2 SQIVND (reference sequence). V was cut by 3 bases and J by 7 bases, with 13 bases left in between. This chain's CDR3 is CASSISDLREQYF. The CDR3 region has the DNA TGTGCCAGTAGTATCAGCGACCTACGGGAGCAGTACTTC.

About this clone: The germline gene is not matched at one end of the junction; a read error may be the cause. The chain has TRBV13 and TRBJ2-4; D is possibly TRBD1 (5 bases). There are 12 residues in the CDR3. Looked up from germline, CDR1 is PRHDT and CDR2 is FYEKMQ (reference sequence). DNA of the CDR3: TGTGCCAGCAGCTTAGACCGACAGCCTGGTCGCTTC. Translated: CASSLDRQPGRF.